Below, 23 T cell receptor beta chains from the same sample are listed, as sequenced in a study of T-cell reconstitution after alpha-beta-depleted transplantation in children. Unique molecular identifiers were built into the TCRbeta library. TCRdb reprocessed the PCR reads via MiXCR and lists one record per CDR3 protein. Of about 440,000 distinct CDR3 sequences listed, 43% are singletons. The sample was PBMCs, taken before TCRalphabeta/CD19-depleted stem cell transplant. The receptors originated from a girl aged 2 to 9 with aplastic anemia, due to receive a stem cell transplant.

This clonotype was seen a handful of times. The chain has TRBV15 and TRBJ2-5; TRBD1 aligns across 10 bases. Germline-derived CDR1 and CDR2 are LNHNV and YYDKDF (reference sequence). V dropped 5 bases and J dropped 1; count of bases not matched to a gene: 10. The length of the CDR3 is 17 residues. This CDR3 reads CATSAKDRGPTQETQYF. The CDR3 region has the DNA TGTGCCACCAGCGCGAAAGACAGGGGGCCCACCCAAGAGACCCAGTACTTC.

This clonotype was recorded many times. The rearrangement joins TRBV5-1 to TRBJ2-2; 7 nucleotides align to TRBD1. Germline V lookup: CDR1 SGHRS, CDR2 YFSETQ. The CDR3 spans 15 residues. V lost 7 bases to trimming and J lost 5 bases; unmatched junction nucleotides: 11. The CDR3 bases are TGCGCCAGCCGTACTCGACAGGGTTCGACCGGGGAGCTGTTTTTT. Protein: CASRTRQGSTGELFF. The full variable domain, completed using reference TRBV5-1 and TRBJ2-2, is KAGVTQTPRYLIKTRGQQVTLSCSPISGHRSVSWYQQTPGQGLQFLFEYFSETQRNKGNFPGRFSGRQFSNSRSEMNVSTLELGDSALYLCASRTRQGSTGELFFGEGSRLTVL.

CDR3 loop: CASSLLETPTQGSQYF. The CDR3 DNA sequence: TGCGCCAGCAGTCTATTGGAAACTCCGACACAGGGCTCGCAGTATTTT. The J gene is TRBJ2-3, the V gene TRBV4-1; D is possibly TRBD1 (6 bases). This CDR3 comprises 16 residues. Germline CDR1 and CDR2: MGHRA and YSYEKL. V dropped 6 bases and J dropped 10 bases, with 26 bases sitting between them.

The chain recombines TRBV6-1 with TRBJ1-4; 8 bases fit TRBD1. The CDR3 is made up of 15 amino acids. Germline V gene lookup returns CDR1 MNHNS and CDR2 SASEGT. The ends lost 6 bases at V and 3 bases at J; junction bases unmatched: 6. The CDR3 loop reads CASRPGTGSNEKLFF. The CDR3 nucleotides read TGTGCCAGCAGGCCCGGGACAGGTTCTAATGAAAAACTGTTTTTT.

The chain links TRBV4-2 to TRBJ2-7; 7 bases are a match to TRBD2. The CDR3 length is 15 residues. The germline CDR1 and CDR2 sequences are LGHNA and YNFKEQ. V shed 1 base, J shed 5 bases, and the junction held 8 bases outside the gene matches. This CDR3 is CASSQGEGIHNEQYF. The CDR3 DNA follows: TGTGCCAGCAGCCAAGGGGAGGGGATCCACAACGAGCAGTACTTC.

This rearrangement joins TRBV29-1 to TRBJ1-5; no clear D gene. The CDR3 runs 14 residues. Germline loops: CDR1 SQVTM, CDR2 ANQGSEA. V lost 4 bases, J lost 4 bases, and 14 bases lay in between. The CDR3 region is CSVAQSAENQPQHF. CDR3 coding DNA: TGCAGCGTTGCGCAGTCGGCCGAAAATCAGCCCCAGCATTTT.

This clonotype was recorded a few times. The chain carries TRBV28 and TRBJ2-1, with D maybe TRBD2 (6 bases). CDR3 size: 16 residues. V gave up 6 bases and J gave up 9 bases, with 24 bases separating them. CDR1 and CDR2 from the germline V gene are MDHEN and SYDVKM. CDR3 coding DNA: TGTGCCAGCAGCCTCTCAGGAAGCGGGCCGAGGAGTGAGCAGTTCTTC. This encodes CASSLSGSGPRSEQFF.

This chain uses TRBV12-3 or TRBV12-4 with TRBJ2-1; 12 bases map to TRBD1. This CDR3 has 17 amino acids. The V gene end was trimmed by 6 bases and the J gene end by 7 bases; junction bases not matched to a gene: 13. This CDR3 is CASRITGGTGGNNEQFF. CDR3 coding DNA: TGTGCCAGCAGAATCACTGGGGGGACAGGGGGCAATAATGAGCAGTTCTTC.

The chain is built from TRBV7-2 and TRBJ2-1; the D gene is possibly TRBD2 (6 bases). The CDR3 consists of 16 residues. V was trimmed by 4 bases and J by 4 bases, leaving 17 bases between them. Germline V lookup: CDR1 SGHTA, CDR2 FQGNSA. CDR3: CASSSLAVGGYNEQFF. CDR3 bases: TGTGCCAGCAGCTCATTAGCGGTAGGAGGGTACAATGAGCAGTTCTTC.

Many counts were recorded for this clonotype. The chain combines TRBV2 with TRBJ2-7, with TRBD1 matching over 7 bases. In germline, CDR1 is SNHLY, CDR2 FYNNEI. J was trimmed by 0 bases and V by 2 bases; bases with no gene match: 1. The CDR3 is 14 amino acids. The CDR3 region has the DNA TGTGCCAGCAGTGAAAGACAGGGCTCCTACGAGCAGTACTTC. Protein product: CASSERQGSYEQYF.

This clonotype has a count of ten or more. The rearrangement joins TRBV5-1 to TRBJ1-1; D call uncertain. CDR1 and CDR2 (germline): SGHRS, YFSETQ. Trimming removed 4 bases at V and 3 bases at J, with 4 bases between. The CDR3 sequence is 11 residues long. The CDR3, as DNA: TGCGCCAGCAGCACGGACACTGAAGCTTTCTTT. Translated, it gives CASSTDTEAFF.

At least ten counts were recorded for this clonotype. The chain is built from TRBV5-1 and TRBJ2-1; TRBD2 aligns across 9 bases. Germline-derived CDR1 and CDR2 are SGHRS and YFSETQ. This CDR3 has 16 amino acids. Germline trimming cut 4 bases from V and 4 bases from J; bases unmatched to any gene: 9. The CDR3 protein is CASSPEGLALYNEQFF. CDR3 sequence (DNA): TGCGCCAGCAGCCCAGAAGGACTAGCGCTATACAATGAGCAGTTCTTC. The full variable domain, in which reference TRBV5-1 and TRBJ2-1 provide the parts outside the CDR3, is KAGVTQTPRYLIKTRGQQVTLSCSPISGHRSVSWYQQTPGQGLQFLFEYFSETQRNKGNFPGRFSGRQFSNSRSEMNVSTLELGDSALYLCASSPEGLALYNEQFFGPGTRLTVL.

This clonotype showed up just a few times. The DNA of the CDR3 is TGTGCCAGCAGGCAAGAGTGGGATTCACCCCTCCACTTT. This sequence encodes CASRQEWDSPLHF. This rearrangement joins TRBV12-3 or TRBV12-4 to TRBJ1-6; the D is unclear. V was shortened by 6 bases and J by 8 bases, with 11 bases between the two germline ends. This CDR3 comprises 13 residues.

This clonotype was seen at least ten times. V is TRBV20-1 and J is TRBJ2-7; D is unclear. CDR1 DFQATT and CDR2 SNEGSKA come from the germline V gene (reference sequence). CDR3 length equals 13 residues. The V gene lost 4 bases and the J gene lost 0 bases, with 10 bases spanning the gap. The CDR3 loop reads CSATAPNSYEQYF. CDR3 in DNA: TGCAGTGCTACCGCGCCTAACTCCTACGAGCAGTACTTC.

The chain couples TRBV20-1 to TRBJ2-7; D is ambiguous. The V end lost 0 bases, the J end lost 3 bases, and 12 bases lay between the germline ends. The germline gives CDR1 DFQATT, CDR2 SNEGSKA (reference sequence). The CDR3 is 14 residues long. In DNA, the CDR3 is TGCAGTGCTAGAGATAGTAGTAACCGCTACGAGCAGTACTTC. Translated, it gives CSARDSSNRYEQYF.

The rearrangement links TRBV2 to TRBJ2-3, with D perhaps TRBD1 or TRBD2 (6 bases each). Germline assignment: CDR1 SNHLY and CDR2 FYNNEI. V dropped 8 bases and J dropped 2 bases, with 23 bases sitting between them. CDR3 length: 17 residues. The CDR3 loop is CASRKEGVSTYTDTQYF. As DNA, the CDR3 is TGTGCCAGCCGGAAGGAGGGGGTCTCTACGTACACAGATACGCAGTATTTT.

This clonotype was observed at least ten times. CDR3 region: CASRRTGQTGELFF. CDR3 DNA: TGTGCCAGCAGGCGGACAGGGCAGACCGGGGAGCTGTTTTTT. The rearrangement uses TRBV12-3 or TRBV12-4 and TRBJ2-2, with 8 nucleotides matching TRBD1. V trimming: 6 bases; J trimming: 5 bases; junction bases outside the gene matches: 5. The CDR3 is 14 amino acids.

This sequence joins TRBV5-1 and TRBJ1-1; no reliable D call. CDR1 is SGHRS and CDR2 is YFSETQ in the germline V gene. Trimming removed 0 bases at V and 5 bases at J, with 8 bases between. This CDR3 has 13 amino acids. The CDR3 sequence: CASSLVVSTEAFF. As DNA, the CDR3 is TGCGCCAGCAGCTTGGTGGTATCAACTGAAGCTTTCTTT. Using reference TRBV5-1 and TRBJ1-1 for the parts outside the CDR3, the full variable domain is KAGVTQTPRYLIKTRGQQVTLSCSPISGHRSVSWYQQTPGQGLQFLFEYFSETQRNKGNFPGRFSGRQFSNSRSEMNVSTLELGDSALYLCASSLVVSTEAFFGQGTRLTVV.

This clonotype came up a few times. The chain joins TRBV10-3 to TRBJ2-1, with D tentatively TRBD1 or TRBD2 (6 bases each). The CDR3 length is 21 residues. The germline V and J ends were trimmed by 2 bases and 4 bases, with 30 bases remaining between them. Germline V lookup: CDR1 ENHRY, CDR2 SYGVKD. The CDR3 loop reads CAISEVSLFGTPGGQYNEQFF. The CDR3 region has the DNA TGTGCCATCAGTGAGGTCTCGCTTTTCGGGACTCCAGGAGGACAGTACAATGAGCAGTTCTTC.

This chain links TRBV30 with TRBJ2-1; TRBD2 is a possible D gene (5 bases). V lost 3 bases, J lost 7 bases, and 7 bases lay in between. This CDR3 has 11 residues. CDR1 is GTSNPN, CDR2 SVGIG, per germline (reference sequence). The CDR3 DNA follows: TGTGCCTGGAGCCCGGGGAATGAGCAGTTCTTC. Translated, it gives CAWSPGNEQFF.

The chain recombines TRBV7-9 with TRBJ2-5; TRBD2 is a possible D gene (5 bases). The CDR3 covers 13 residues. V lost 5 bases and J lost 11, with 18 bases in between. Germline V lookup: CDR1 SEHNR, CDR2 FQNEAQ (reference sequence). The CDR3 sequence is CASSGGWVNEQYF. The CDR3 bases are TGTGCCAGCAGCGGAGGATGGGTCAATGAGCAGTACTTC.

The table lists this clonotype with a few counts. J is TRBJ1-1 and V is TRBV5-1; TRBD1 agrees at 8 bases. This CDR3 is 16 amino acids long. CDR1 and CDR2 from the germline V gene are SGHRS and YFSETQ. V was clipped by 3 bases and J by 3 bases; unmatched bases: 10. The CDR3 nucleotides read TGCGCCAGCAGCTCGGCACTCAGGGGGCGCTACACTGAAGCTTTCTTT. Amino acids: CASSSALRGRYTEAFF.

This clonotype turned up a few times. CDR3 sequence (DNA): TGTGCCACCAGCAGAGATCAGCCCTCCGGGGAGCTGTTTTTT. This codes for CATSRDQPSGELFF. The genes are TRBV15 and TRBJ2-2; no clear D gene. Germline V gene data show CDR1 as LNHNV and CDR2 as YYDKDF (reference sequence). The CDR3 length is 14 residues. The V gene lost 0 bases and the J gene lost 6 bases, with 8 bases spanning the gap.